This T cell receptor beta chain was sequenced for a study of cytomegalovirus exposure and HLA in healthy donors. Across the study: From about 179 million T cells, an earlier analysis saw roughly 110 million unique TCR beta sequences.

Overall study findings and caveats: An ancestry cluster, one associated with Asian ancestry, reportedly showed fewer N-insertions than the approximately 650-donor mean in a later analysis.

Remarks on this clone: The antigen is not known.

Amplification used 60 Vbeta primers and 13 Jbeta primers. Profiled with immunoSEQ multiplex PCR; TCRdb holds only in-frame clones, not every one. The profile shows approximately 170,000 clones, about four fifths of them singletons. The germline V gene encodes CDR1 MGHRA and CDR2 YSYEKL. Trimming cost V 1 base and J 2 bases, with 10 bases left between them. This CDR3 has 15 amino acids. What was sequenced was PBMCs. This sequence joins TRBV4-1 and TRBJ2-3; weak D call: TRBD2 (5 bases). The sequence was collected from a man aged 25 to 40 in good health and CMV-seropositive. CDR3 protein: CASSQVGGDTDTQYF. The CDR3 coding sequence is TGCGCCAGCAGCCAAGTCGGAGGCGACACAGATACGCAGTATTTT.